These T cell receptor beta chains were read from a single sample in a study of OX40 agonist ivuxolimab in advanced cancers. Method: immunoSEQ multiplex PCR; TCRdb's copy keeps in-frame clones and lacks some. Counted here are around 92,000 clones, roughly 80% occurring once; the ten biggest clones make up less than 3%. This sample comprised CD4+ or CD8+ T cells sorted from blood, obtained in a trial of the OX40 agonist ivuxolimab. Receptors were obtained from an adult with an advanced solid tumor such as melanoma, head and neck, liver or kidney cancer. CDR3s include the opening cysteine and the closing phenylalanine or tryptophan. A D gene is named only where the DNA matches it firmly. The size of a clone is reported for some rows only, either as once, few or many, or as a class for expanded clones.

d_call,v_call,j_call,clone_size,cdr3_nt,cdr3_aa
TRBD1,TRBV11-2,TRBJ2-2,-,TGTGCCAGCAGCTCGTCCCGGGACAGATACACCGGGGAGCTGTTTTTT,CASSSSRDRYTGELFF
-,TRBV6-5,TRBJ2-7,-,TGTGCCAGCAGGGCAAGGGTCTCGGGGTCCGAGCAGTACTTC,CASRARVSGSEQYF
TRBD2,TRBV7-9,TRBJ2-5,-,TGTGCCAGCTCTCTACTAGCGGGGTTCCAAGAGACCCAGTACTTC,CASSLLAGFQETQYF
-,TRBV6-5,TRBJ1-1,-,TGTGCCAGCAGTGCACATATAGAAGCTTTCTTT,CASSAHIEAFF
-,TRBV6-5,TRBJ1-2,-,TGTGCCAGCAGTACCCGGACAAAGGGCTATGGCTACACCTTC,CASSTRTKGYGYTF
TRBD2,TRBV5-1,TRBJ2-3,-,TGCGCCAGCAAAAACCGGGGGGGCACAGATACGCAGTATTTT,CASKNRGGTDTQYF
TRBD2,TRBV18,TRBJ2-1,-,TGTGCCAGCTCACCACTGCTAGCGGGGGGCCTTTCCTACAATGAGCAGTTCTTC,CASSPLLAGGLSYNEQFF
-,TRBV7-8,TRBJ1-6,once,TGTGCCAGCAGCTTAGCATCGGGCAGGGGTGATTCACCCCTCCACTTT,CASSLASGRGDSPLHF
-,TRBV27,TRBJ1-4,once,TGTGCCAGCAGCCGTGCGGGAGGGGGTGAAAAACTGTTTTTT,CASSRAGGGEKLFF
-,TRBV30,TRBJ2-3,-,TGTGCCTGGAGTCCCCCCATTAGGCTGGGCACAGATACGCAGTATTTT,CAWSPPIRLGTDTQYF
TRBD1,TRBV6-5,TRBJ1-1,-,TGTGCCAGCAGTTACTCAGGGGGCGCGGGGACTGAAGCTTTCTTT,CASSYSGGAGTEAFF
TRBD2,TRBV7-6,TRBJ2-1,-,TGTGCCAGCAGCCCAACTAGCGGGGTAAGCTCCTACAATGAGCAGTTCTTC,CASSPTSGVSSYNEQFF
-,TRBV7-2,TRBJ2-5,-,TGTGCCAGCAGCTTAGCGGGGAGTGTGACCCAGTACTTC,CASSLAGSVTQYF
-,TRBV2,TRBJ2-1,-,TGTGCCAGCAGTGACAGGGGACGCAATGAGCAGTTCTTC,CASSDRGRNEQFF
TRBD2,TRBV14,TRBJ2-1,once,TGTGCCAGCAGCCAGCCCGGGACTAGCGGGCCTCGCGGGTACAATGAGCAGTTCTTC,CASSQPGTSGPRGYNEQFF
-,TRBV5-4,TRBJ2-3,few,TGTGCCAGCAGCTTGTTTTCGGCGGATACGCAGTATTTT,CASSLFSADTQYF
-,TRBV28,TRBJ2-5,-,TGTGCCAGCAGTCCAGGGGACCTACAAGAGACCCAGTACTTC,CASSPGDLQETQYF
-,TRBV11-2,TRBJ2-5,-,TGTGCCAGCAGCTTGTCGCTCCGAGAGACCCAGTACTTC,CASSLSLRETQYF
TRBD2,TRBV7-8,TRBJ2-1,-,TGTGCCAGCAGCTTAGCCCTAGCGGACTACAATGAGCAGTTCTTC,CASSLALADYNEQFF
TRBD2,TRBV6-6,TRBJ2-1,-,TGTGCCAGCACCGAATACGTAGCGGGGTCTTACAATGAGCAGTTCTTC,CASTEYVAGSYNEQFF
TRBD2,TRBV6-5,TRBJ2-7,-,TGTGCCAGCAGCCGGACTAGCGGGCCCTACGAGCAGTACTTC,CASSRTSGPYEQYF
-,TRBV7-2,TRBJ2-1,-,TGTGCCAGCAGCTTAGGAACAGACCCTTACAATGAGCAGTTCTTC,CASSLGTDPYNEQFF
TRBD1,TRBV10-2,TRBJ2-1,once,TGCGCCAGCAGAAGCCCGGGACAGGGGAGGAATGAGCAGTTCTTC,CASRSPGQGRNEQFF